This T cell receptor beta chain was identified in a study of T-cell memory formation after mild COVID-19. For the study at large: Among the donors, TCR clusters were largely specific to each donor.

Whole-study findings and limits: Contracting CD8+ clones were enriched in EMRA, CD4+ mainly in CM and EM. Clones that shrank (day 15 to 85) were balanced CD4/CD8, whereas later expanders leaned CD4+.

Germline V gene lookup returns CDR1 SNHLY and CDR2 FYNNEI. V was trimmed by 5 bases and J by 5 bases, leaving 19 bases between them. CDR3 length: 15 residues. To note about this clonotype: The antigen is undetermined.

TCRdb reanalysed the 5' RACE reads using MiXCR and keeps one entry per CDR3 protein. This sample yields about 560,000 distinct CDR3 sequences, of which about a fifth are seen a single time; approximately 8.4% belongs to the top ten. V and J are TRBV2 and TRBJ2-7; possible D gene TRBD2, 5 bases. Sequenced material: PBMCs or a T cell subset sorted from them (not recorded which). The source is an adult woman who had mild COVID-19 (a few samples of this study predate the infection). Cell type and time point are not known. CDR3 bases: TGTGCCAGCAGTCAAACCACAACCGGGGTCAACGAGCAGTACTTC. Its translation is CASSQTTTGVNEQYF.